The 19 T cell receptor beta chains listed next were all sequenced from one sample in a study of human T cells and chemical hapten exposure (dated by TCRdb to the early 2020s). The protocol used for the library was RACE. Sequencing used a NextSeq 500. TCRdb reprocessing: public reads trimmed at Q25 with fastp, clones called with MiXCR, in-frame beta chains kept. Rows merge per CDR3 protein into single entries with the most common DNA and genes. The sample yields 190,000 or so distinct CDR3 sequences; about 22% were counted once. The ten largest clonotypes hold 2% to 2.5% of the sample. Taken with the paper, the label for time point translates to: patch test 3, about 24 weeks after DPC sensitization. The sample's treatment or condition, from its label and the paper: therapeutic diphenylcyclopropenone sensitization with weekly scalp DPC. The sample consisted of whole blood, taken in connection with sensitization to the hapten diphenylcyclopropenone (DPC). These receptor sequences come from a woman in her 40s with alopecia areata. Some clones in this sample may be carry-over from other donors' samples.

V usage is TRBV7-2 and J usage is TRBJ1-1; D is unclear. CDR1 SGHTA and CDR2 FQGNSA come from the germline V gene. The germline V and J ends were trimmed by 2 bases and 7 bases, with 11 bases remaining between them. This CDR3 comprises 13 residues. The CDR3 reads CASSLSGVGEAFF. In nucleotides, the CDR3 is TGTGCCAGCAGCTTATCTGGGGTAGGTGAAGCTTTCTTT.

In this sample, this clonotype turned up a few times. The rearrangement joins TRBV28 to TRBJ2-1, with D possibly TRBD1 on 6 matching bases. Trimming cost V 1 base and J 14 bases, with 12 bases left between them. The length of the CDR3 is 12 residues. Germline V CDR1 and CDR2: MDHEN, SYDVKM. The CDR3 region is CASSLSGQMEFF. CDR3 nucleotides: TGTGCCAGCAGTTTATCCGGACAGATGGAGTTCTTC.

The V gene is TRBV18, the J gene TRBJ1-1; maybe TRBD1 (5 bases). The CDR3 is 13 amino acids. Germline V gene data show CDR1 as KGHSH and CDR2 as LQKENI. The germline V and J ends were trimmed by 3 bases and 3 bases, with 8 bases remaining between them. CDR3 sequence: CASSPFRDTEAFF. The DNA for the CDR3 is TGTGCCAGCTCACCGTTCAGGGACACTGAAGCTTTCTTT.

The chain is built from TRBV29-1 and TRBJ2-5; either TRBD1 or TRBD2 may fit D (6 bases each). The germline gives CDR1 SQVTM, CDR2 ANQGSEA. V was trimmed by 2 bases and J by 5 bases, leaving 9 bases between them. CDR3 length equals 12 residues. Here the CDR3 reads CSVEWRGETQYF. The DNA for the CDR3 is TGCAGCGTTGAATGGAGGGGGGAGACCCAGTACTTC.

V usage is TRBV20-1 and J usage is TRBJ2-7; 7 nucleotides align to TRBD1. Per the germline V gene, CDR1 is DFQATT and CDR2 is SNEGSKA (reference sequence). J lost 2 bases, V lost 5 bases, and 6 bases had no gene match. The CDR3 is made up of 13 amino acids. The CDR3 loop reads CSAGLTGTYEQYF. In DNA, the CDR3 is TGCAGTGCTGGGCTGACAGGGACCTACGAGCAGTACTTC.

The rearrangement uses TRBV12-3 or TRBV12-4 and TRBJ1-1, with TRBD1 as a possible D gene (5 bases). Trimming shortened V by 2 bases and J by 0 bases, and 13 bases separated the two germline ends. The CDR3 has 16 residues. The DNA for the CDR3 is TGTGCCAGCAGTTTAATGATAGGGGCGCTGAACACTGAAGCTTTCTTT. Its protein is CASSLMIGALNTEAFF.

This clonotype was detected ten times or more. The chain couples TRBV12-3 or TRBV12-4 to TRBJ1-2; D unresolved. V was trimmed by 3 bases and J by 4 bases, leaving 6 bases between them. The CDR3 consists of 12 residues. The DNA for the CDR3 is TGTGCCAGCAGTTTGGAAGCCTATGGCTACACCTTC. Protein sequence: CASSLEAYGYTF.

This clonotype was observed a few times. This CDR3 reads CSASKGDEDEQYF. The CDR3 DNA sequence: TGCAGTGCTAGTAAAGGGGATGAGGACGAGCAGTACTTC. This rearrangement joins TRBV20-1 to TRBJ2-7, with a possible D match to TRBD1 (5 bases). The CDR3 length is 13 residues. The V and J ends lost 3 bases and 5 bases respectively, with 14 bases between them. CDR1 is DFQATT and CDR2 is SNEGSKA in the germline V gene (reference sequence).

In its sample, this clonotype was seen a few times. The chain links TRBV19 to TRBJ2-3; TRBD2 aligns across 11 bases. This CDR3 contains 15 residues. CDR1 and CDR2 from the germline V gene are LNHDA and SQIVND (reference sequence). V trimming: 5 bases; J trimming: 3 bases; junction bases outside the gene matches: 4. The DNA of the CDR3 is TGTGCCAGTAGTTCACTAGCGGGAGAGACAGATACGCAGTATTTT. Its translation: CASSSLAGETDTQYF.

The chain is built from TRBV7-2 and TRBJ2-4; D is unclear. The V end was cut by 0 bases, the J end by 0 bases, with 6 bases between. From germline, CDR1 is SGHTA and CDR2 FQGNSA. The CDR3 is made up of 15 amino acids. The CDR3 bases are TGTGCCAGCAGCTTAGCGAGACTAGCCAAAAACATTCAGTACTTC. It translates to CASSLARLAKNIQYF.

This clonotype was detected many times. This chain uses TRBV24-1 with TRBJ1-5; possibly TRBD1 for D (5 bases). V lost 7 bases and J lost 0, with 12 bases in between. This CDR3 has 15 amino acids. Per germline, CDR1 KGHDR and CDR2 SFDVKD. DNA for the CDR3: TGTGCCACCAGGGCCTCAGACAGTAGCAATCAGCCCCAGCATTTT. This codes for CATRASDSSNQPQHF.

This clonotype was seen a handful of times. The rearrangement uses TRBV6-1 and TRBJ2-3, with 10 bases lining up with TRBD2. Germline trimming cut 2 bases from V and 3 bases from J; bases unmatched to any gene: 5. The CDR3 sequence is 16 residues long. CDR1 and CDR2 from the germline V gene are MNHNS and SASEGT. The CDR3 here is CASSERLAGDTDTQYF. CDR3 in DNA: TGTGCCAGCAGTGAACGTCTAGCGGGAGATACAGATACGCAGTATTTT.

The chain has TRBV29-1 and TRBJ1-2; no clear D gene. From germline, CDR1 is SQVTM and CDR2 ANQGSEA. Between the trimmed V and J ends, which lost 6 bases and 6 bases, there was a span of 11 bases. The CDR3 covers 11 residues. Here the CDR3 DNA reads TGCAGCGTGGGGTTCGAGGATGGCTACACCTTC. Its protein product is CSVGFEDGYTF.

This rearrangement joins TRBV7-2 to TRBJ2-1; 9 bases line up with TRBD2. The CDR3 contains 15 residues. J lost 3 bases, V lost 5 bases, and 5 bases had no gene match. The germline V gene encodes CDR1 SGHTA and CDR2 FQGNSA. CDR3 nucleotide sequence: TGTGCCAGCAGCCTAGGACTAGCGATCTACAATGAGCAGTTCTTC. It specifies CASSLGLAIYNEQFF. Drawing the rest from reference TRBV7-2 and TRBJ2-1, the complete variable domain is GAGVSQSPSNKVTEKGKDVELRCDPISGHTALYWYRQSLGQGLEFLIYFQGNSAPDKSGLPSDRFSAERTGGSVSTLTIQRTQQEDSAVYLCASSLGLAIYNEQFFGPGTRLTVL.

The V gene is TRBV21-1, the J gene TRBJ2-7; TRBD2 is the table's D call and was not checked against the DNA. TRBV21-1 is a known pseudogene. This CDR3 spans 14 amino acids. CDR3 sequence (DNA): TGTGCCAGCAGCACCATTGGCGGGATTTACGAGCAGTACTTC. It yields the protein CASSTIGGIYEQYF.

CDR3 sequence (DNA): TGCAGTGCTCCCTTAGCGGGAGGGGGCTCCTACGAGCAGTACTTC. It encodes CSAPLAGGGSYEQYF. The V gene is TRBV20-1, the J gene TRBJ2-7; TRBD2 matches 11 bases. The germline V gene encodes CDR1 DFQATT and CDR2 SNEGSKA (reference sequence). This CDR3 region has 15 residues. V shed 5 bases, J shed 0 bases, and the junction held 6 bases outside the gene matches.

This clonotype was seen repeatedly, ten times or more. The CDR3 DNA reads as TGTGCCAGCAGCCCCTGGGACAGGTCCTCCTATGGCTACACCTTC. Amino acid sequence: CASSPWDRSSYGYTF. This rearrangement joins TRBV7-2 to TRBJ1-2; 8 nucleotides line up with TRBD1. V lost 5 bases, J lost 4 bases, and 9 bases stayed unmatched. Germline loops: CDR1 SGHTA, CDR2 FQGNSA. The CDR3 length is 15 residues.

The V and J genes are TRBV7-9 and TRBJ2-1; 8 bases are shared with TRBD2. The CDR3 contains 15 residues. Germline CDR1 and CDR2: SEHNR and FQNEAQ (reference sequence). The junction had 3 bases not matched to a gene; V was cut back by 0 bases and J by 5 bases. CDR3 sequence reads: CASSLASGKNNEQFF. CDR3 nucleotides: TGTGCCAGCAGCTTAGCTAGCGGGAAAAACAATGAGCAGTTCTTC. The full variable domain, in which reference TRBV7-9 and TRBJ2-1 provide the parts outside the CDR3, is DTGVSQNPRHKITKRGQNVTFRCDPISEHNRLYWYRQTLGQGPEFLTYFQNEAQLEKSRLLSDRFSAERPKGSFSTLEIQRTEQGDSAMYLCASSLASGKNNEQFFGPGTRLTVL.

This sequence joins TRBV5-6 and TRBJ1-4, with a tentative D call TRBD1 (6 bases). Germline-derived CDR1 and CDR2 are SGHDT and YYEEEE. Trimming removed 2 bases from V and 4 bases from J, with 15 bases in between. The CDR3 loop spans 16 amino acids. CDR3 sequence (DNA): TGTGCCAGCAGCTTCCTCGTCCAGGGGTTTAATGAAAAACTGTTTTTT. Translating it yields CASSFLVQGFNEKLFF.